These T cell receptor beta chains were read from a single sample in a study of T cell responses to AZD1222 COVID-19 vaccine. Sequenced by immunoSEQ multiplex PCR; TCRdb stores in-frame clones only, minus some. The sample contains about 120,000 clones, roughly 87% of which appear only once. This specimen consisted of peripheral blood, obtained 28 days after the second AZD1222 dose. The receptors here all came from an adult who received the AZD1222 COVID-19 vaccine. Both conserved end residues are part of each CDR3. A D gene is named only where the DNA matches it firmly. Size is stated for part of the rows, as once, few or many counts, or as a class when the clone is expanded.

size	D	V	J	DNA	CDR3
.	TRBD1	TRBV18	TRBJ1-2	TGTGCCAGCTCACCGGGTAGGACAGGGGCTATCGAGAACTATGGCTACACCTTC	CASSPGRTGAIENYGYTF
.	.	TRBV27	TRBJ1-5	TGTGCCAGCAGTTTGTTCTCCGACAATCAGCCCCAGCATTTT	CASSLFSDNQPQHF
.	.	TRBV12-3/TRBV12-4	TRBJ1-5	TGTGCCAGCAGTTCCTCTAGCAATCAGCCCCAGCATTTT	CASSSSSNQPQHF
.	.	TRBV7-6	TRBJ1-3	TGTGCCAGCAGCTTAGCTGGGGGGTCTGGAAACACCATATATTTT	CASSLAGGSGNTIYF
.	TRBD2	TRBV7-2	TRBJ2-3	TGTGCCAGCAGCTCGCTCGGGACTAGACCAGATACGCAGTATTTT	CASSSLGTRPDTQYF
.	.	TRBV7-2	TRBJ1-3	TGTGCCAGCAGGCGACAGGCAATCTCTGGAAACACCATATATTTT	CASRRQAISGNTIYF
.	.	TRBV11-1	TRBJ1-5	TGTGCTGGAAGGGGGGGCAATCAGCCCCAGCATTTT	CAGRGGNQPQHF
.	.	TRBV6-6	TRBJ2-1	TGTGCCAGCAGCCAAGAGGTTTCCCACCATGAGCAGTTCTTC	CASSQEVSHHEQFF
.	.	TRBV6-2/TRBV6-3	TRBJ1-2	TGTGCCAGCAGTTATTTGGGCTATGGCTACACCTTC	CASSYLGYGYTF
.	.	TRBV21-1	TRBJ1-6	TGTGCCAGCAGCAAACGTGGCGAACCTAATTCACCCCTCCACTTT	CASSKRGEPNSPLHF
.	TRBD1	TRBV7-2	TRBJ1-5	TGTGCCAGCAGCTTGAGCGCGACAGGGTATCAGCCCCAGCATTTT	CASSLSATGYQPQHF
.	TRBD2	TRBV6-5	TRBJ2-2	TGTGCCAGCAGTCCCCTAGCGGCGAACACCGGGGAGCTGTTTTTT	CASSPLAANTGELFF
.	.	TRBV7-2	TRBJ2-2	TGTGCCAGTAGACCAAATCTCGGAACGGGGGAGCTGTTTTTT	CASRPNLGTGELFF
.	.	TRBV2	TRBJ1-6	TGTGCCAGCAGTTACAGGGTGTTGGGTTCACCCCTCCACTTT	CASSYRVLGSPLHF
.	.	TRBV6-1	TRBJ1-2	TGTGCCAGCAGTGCGCTCCCTGGGCAGGCCAACTATGGCTACACCTTC	CASSALPGQANYGYTF
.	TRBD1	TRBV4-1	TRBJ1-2	TGCGCCAGCAGCCAACTTCAGACAGGGCACATCTATGGCTACACCTTC	CASSQLQTGHIYGYTF
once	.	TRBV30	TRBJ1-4	TGTGCCTGGAAGCGGACCCCAACTAATGAAAAACTGTTTTTT	CAWKRTPTNEKLFF
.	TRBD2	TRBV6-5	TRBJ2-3	TGTGCCAGCAGTTACTCGGGGCGGGGGGCAGATACGCAGTATTTT	CASSYSGRGADTQYF
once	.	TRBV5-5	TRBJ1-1	TGTGCCAGCAGCTGGGGGGTGCTGGTGGACACTGAAGCTTTCTTT	CASSWGVLVDTEAFF
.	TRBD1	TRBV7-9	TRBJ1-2	TGTGCCAGCAGCTTAGTCCCGACAGGGAACTATGGCTACACCTTC	CASSLVPTGNYGYTF
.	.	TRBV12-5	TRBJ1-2	TGTGCTAGTGGTTTGGTGATCTTAGGCTACACCTTC	CASGLVILGYTF
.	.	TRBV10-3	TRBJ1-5	TGTGCCATCAGTGAGACAACAGGGAATCAGCCCCAGCATTTT	CAISETTGNQPQHF
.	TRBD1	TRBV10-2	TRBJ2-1	TGCGCCAGCAAAGGCTCCAGGACAGGGATGGACAATGAGCAGTTCTTC	CASKGSRTGMDNEQFF
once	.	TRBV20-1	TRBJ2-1	TGCAGAGCCTGGGGGGCCAATGAGCAGTTCTTC	CRAWGANEQFF
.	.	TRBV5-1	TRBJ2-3	TGCGCCAGCAGCTTGGAGGGGGACACAGATACGCAGTATTTT	CASSLEGDTDTQYF
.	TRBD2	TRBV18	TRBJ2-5	TGTGCCAGCTCACGGACGGGCCCGGGACTAGCGGGGGGGACGCAGTACTTC	CASSRTGPGLAGGTQYF
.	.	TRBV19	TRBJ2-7	TGTGCCAGTAGTCGCAGGAATTTGTTCAACGAGCAGTACTTC	CASSRRNLFNEQYF
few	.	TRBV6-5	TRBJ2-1	TGTGCCAGCAGCCGGGACCACTACAATGAGCAGTTCTTC	CASSRDHYNEQFF
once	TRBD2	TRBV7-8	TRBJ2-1	TGTGCCAGCAGCTTTGATCGTCTAGCGGGGGGGTCTGAGCAGTTCTTC	CASSFDRLAGGSEQFF
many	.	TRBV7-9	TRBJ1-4	TGTGCCAGCAGCTTAGACACAGAAAATGAAAAACTGTTTTTT	CASSLDTENEKLFF
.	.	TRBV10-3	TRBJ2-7	TGTGCCACACAACCGGTAAATCAGGGCCCCTACGAGCAGTACTTC	CATQPVNQGPYEQYF
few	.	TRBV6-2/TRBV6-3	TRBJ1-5	TGTGCCAGCAGCCCGACGGGGCCGCGAACAGGTCTCCATTTT	CASSPTGPRTGLHF
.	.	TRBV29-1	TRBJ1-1	TGCAGCGTTGAAGGAGGGAGTCTGAGGATCGAAGCTTTCTTT	CSVEGGSLRIEAFF
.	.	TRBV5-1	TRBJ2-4	TGCGCCAGCAGCTTGGAATTGGAAAACATTCAGTACTTC	CASSLELENIQYF
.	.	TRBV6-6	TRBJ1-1	TGTGCCAGCACCCCTTTACCCCTTGGTGGTGAAGCTTTCTTT	CASTPLPLGGEAFF
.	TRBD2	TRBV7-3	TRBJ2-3	TGTGCCAGCAGCGCCCTTCAACTAGCGGGGGGGCGAACAGATACGCAGTATTTT	CASSALQLAGGRTDTQYF
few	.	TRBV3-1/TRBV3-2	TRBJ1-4	TGTGCCAGCAGCCAAGATCAGGGAAGGTTCAATGAAAAACTGTTTTTT	CASSQDQGRFNEKLFF
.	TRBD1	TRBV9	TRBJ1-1	TGTGCCAGCAGCACCAGACAGGGGACACACACTGAAGCTTTCTTT	CASSTRQGTHTEAFF
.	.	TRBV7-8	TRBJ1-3	TGTGCCAGCAGCCCTAGCCCTGGACAGTTCGGAAACACCATATATTTT	CASSPSPGQFGNTIYF
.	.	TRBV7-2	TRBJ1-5	TGTGCCAGCAGCCCTACAGGTATCGTTAATCAGCCCCAGCATTTT	CASSPTGIVNQPQHF
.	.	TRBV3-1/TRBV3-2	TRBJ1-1	TGTGCCAGCAGCCAAGGACCGGACACTGAAGCTTTCTTT	CASSQGPDTEAFF
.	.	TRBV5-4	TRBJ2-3	TGTGCCAGCAGCTCGACCGCGGGGGATACGCAGTATTTT	CASSSTAGDTQYF
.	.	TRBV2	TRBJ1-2	TGTGCCAGCAAAGGGTCCCCCTATGGCTACACCTTC	CASKGSPYGYTF
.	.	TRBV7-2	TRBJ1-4	TGTGCCAGCAGCACCGTACGACAGGCAAAACTGTTTTTT	CASSTVRQAKLFF
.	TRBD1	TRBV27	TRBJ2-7	TGTGCCAGCAGTAGGGACAGGAGCTCCTACGAGCAGTACTTC	CASSRDRSSYEQYF
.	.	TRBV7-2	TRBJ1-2	TGTGCCAGCAGCTTCGACATAAACTATGGCTACACCTTC	CASSFDINYGYTF
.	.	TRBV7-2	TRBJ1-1	TGTGCCAGCAGCTTAACAGGGAACACTGAAGCTTTCTTT	CASSLTGNTEAFF
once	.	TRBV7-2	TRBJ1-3	TGTGCCAGCAGCTTAAGGGTCTCTGGAAACACCATATATTTT	CASSLRVSGNTIYF
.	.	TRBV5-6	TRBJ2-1	TGTGCCAGCAGCACCGGACAGCCCTACAATGAGCAGTTCTTC	CASSTGQPYNEQFF
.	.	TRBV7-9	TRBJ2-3	TGTGCCAGCAGCTTAGGTGCTACTAGCACAGATACGCAGTATTTT	CASSLGATSTDTQYF
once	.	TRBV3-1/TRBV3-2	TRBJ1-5	TGTGCCAGCAGCCCTACCAGGACAGTTTTAAATCAGCCCCAGCATTTT	CASSPTRTVLNQPQHF
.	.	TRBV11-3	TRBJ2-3	TGTGCCAGCCCCGCAGGGGATAGCACAGATACGCAGTATTTT	CASPAGDSTDTQYF
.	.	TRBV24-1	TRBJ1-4	TGTGCCACCAGTGAAGCTTTAGGGGCAGGGGAAAAACTGTTTTTT	CATSEALGAGEKLFF
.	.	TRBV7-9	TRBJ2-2	TGTGCCCTCACCGGGGAGCTGTTTTTT	CALTGELFF